The clone carrying this T cell receptor beta chain appeared a single time. CDR3 length equals 19 residues. The germline CDR1 and CDR2 sequences are LNHNV and YYDKDF (reference sequence). With 1 base clipped from V and 4 bases from J, the junction kept 16 bases outside the gene matches. The data were obtained in a study of shared T cell receptors in the human thymus. The repertoire was sequenced with immunoSEQ multiplex PCR; TCRdb's copy has only in-frame clones and lacks some. The sample comprises some 700,000 clones, roughly 85% of which are singletons, and around 0.0094% rests with the top ten. These sequences were also reported in another study, on human thymus T cells. That source notes: Among the donors, all were healthy Finnish infants having corrective surgery for congenital heart defects.

This chain links TRBV15 with TRBJ1-1; 9 bases line up with TRBD1. The sequence derives from a girl under three years old with a congenital heart defect. Specimen: thymocytes. The CDR3: CATSRAYYSEQGAITEAFF. Here the CDR3 DNA reads TGTGCCACCAGCAGAGCGTACTACTCCGAACAGGGGGCCATCACTGAAGCTTTCTTT.